The clone carrying this TCR beta chain was counted only a few times. Its antigen is currently unknown. This entry comes from a study of post-analysis software for immune sequencing data. Unique molecular identifiers were carried by the TCR beta cDNA libraries. Some 500,000 cDNA molecules were obtained per 1 to 10 million input T cells. TCRdb used MiXCR to reprocess the PCR reads, holding one entry per CDR3 protein. This sample has almost 700,000 distinct CDR3 sequences, with 55% to 70% found just once. Study-wide findings and caveats: With F measure, samples from one preparation batch clustered together strongly.

The sample taken for sequencing was blood. This TCR derives from a girl aged 2-10 years with multiple sclerosis.

The CDR3 region is CATSDPTTAGETQYF. CDR3 nucleotide sequence: TGTGCCACCAGTGATCCGACGACAGCCGGCGAGACCCAGTACTTC. The gene calls are TRBV24-1 and TRBJ2-5, with D possibly TRBD1 on 5 matching bases. CDR1 and CDR2 from the germline V gene are KGHDR and SFDVKD. With 3 bases removed from V and 5 bases from J, the gap between germline ends came to 15 bases. This CDR3 is built from 15 residues.